The source of this T cell receptor beta chain is a study of blood T cells in healthy people across ages. The overall study: Per two T cells, template switching captured roughly one barcoded beta molecule.

The CDR3 is made up of 17 amino acids. V was pared by 6 bases and J by 11 bases, with 30 bases between. Through a sample-barcoded 5' primer and a J-beta primer mix, a second PCR was run for about 6 to 11 cycles. With 12 random nucleotides, a template-switch adaptor tagged each individual cDNA molecule. MiXCR, applied by TCRdb to the 5' RACE reads, yields one record per CDR3 protein. The sample has approximately 820,000 distinct CDR3 sequences; 40% to 50% are singletons. The chain is built from TRBV12-3 or TRBV12-4 and TRBJ2-3; no clear D gene. The sequence was obtained from a man aged 55 to 70 in good health. The sequenced material came from blood. In DNA, the CDR3 is TGTGCCAGCAGAATTAACGCCTGTGGAGTTTCAGCAGATGTGCAGTATTTT. This sequence encodes CASRINACGVSADVQYF.